This T cell receptor (beta chain) was captured in a study of shared clonotypes between healthy human individuals. The V gene's germline CDR1 is SNHLY and CDR2 FYNNEI. Trimming removed 7 bases at V and 6 bases at J, with 16 bases between. The CDR3 spans 14 residues. This clone turned up a few times. Original processing notes: Filtering differed for immunoSEQ, which gave only junction sequences without quality scores. Produced via immunoSEQ multiplex PCR; TCRdb's table is partial and in-frame only. Clonal size and the V and J genes are those of that table, whereas D and trimming came from the DNA. The sample lists about 1.1 million clones, approximately 80% occurring once.

The sample was memory CD4+ T cells from PBMCs. The subset here: CD45RA-negative fraction. The rearrangement links TRBV2 to TRBJ1-3; perhaps TRBD1 as D (6 bases). The clonotype was recovered from a young man in good health. Some clones in this sample may be carry-over from other donors' samples. The CDR3 here is CASKLETGENTIYF. CDR3 DNA: TGTGCCAGCAAACTAGAGACAGGAGAAAACACCATATATTTT. The full variable domain, with the rest looked up from reference TRBV2 and TRBJ1-3, is EPEVTQTPSHQVTQMGQEVILRCVPISNHLYFYWYRQILGQKVEFLVSFYNNEISEKSEIFDDQFSVERPDGSNFTLKIRSTKLEDSAMYFCASKLETGENTIYFGEGSWLTVV.